The entry below describes one T cell receptor (beta chain). What it recognizes is unknown. The data belong to a study of vaccination and CD4 T cells after COVID-19. Study summary: The peptides that stimulated the cells were overlapping spike peptides from SARS-CoV-2, HCoV-NL63, HCoV-OC43 and HCoV-229E.

Treatment: roughly 11-day PBMC culture with coronavirus spike peptide pools or control peptides (ViraFEST assay). Researchers collected the unexposed donor's CD4+ T cells before the COVID-19 pandemic (2011-2018). Study findings and constraints: The authors studied relatively few convalescent patients and analyzed no early post-infection timepoints.

Cultured CD4+ T cells had their DNA profiled by the Oncomine TCR Beta short-read assay. Genomic DNA from cultured CD4+ T cells was extracted. TCRdb reprocessed the PCR reads via MiXCR and lists one record per CDR3 protein. Among approximately 11,000 distinct CDR3 sequences, 25% to 30% were seen once, and the ten largest hold approximately 21%. The sequencing input was CD4+ T cells from blood, cultured in vitro. The TCR sequence derives from a human donor in good health.

The CDR3, as DNA: TGTGCCAGCACCTCTAGGGGGGTAGGCAATCAGCCCCAGCATTTT. This sequence encodes CASTSRGVGNQPQHF. This chain links TRBV6-2 or TRBV6-3 with TRBJ1-5; the D gene is possibly TRBD1 (6 bases). Germline V gene sequence: CDR1 MNHEY, CDR2 SVGEGT. This CDR3 spans 15 amino acids. Trimming cost V 7 bases and J 2 bases, with 15 bases left between them.